This T cell receptor (beta chain) comes out of a study of T cells after yellow fever vaccination. TCRdb reprocessed the 5' RACE reads with MiXCR, giving one entry per CDR3 protein. The sample has 200,000 to 300,000 distinct CDR3 sequences, 6.9% seen once. Germline V lookup: CDR1 SNHLY, CDR2 FYNNEI. V gave up 4 bases and J gave up 2 bases, with 8 bases separating them. This CDR3 is 13 amino acids long. The sample here was CD4+ T cells sorted from PBMCs, taken 15 days after the yellow fever booster vaccination. This TCR came from a man aged 30 to 39 who received the YFV17D yellow fever vaccine. This chain connects TRBV2 to TRBJ2-5; D remains ambiguous. The CDR3 sequence is CASSVARQETQYF. The CDR3 DNA reads as TGTGCCAGCAGTGTGGCTCGACAAGAGACCCAGTACTTC.